A single sample gave rise to the 26 T cell receptor beta chains below, sequenced in a study of T cell responses to AZD1222 COVID-19 vaccine. TCRdb's table, derived via immunoSEQ multiplex PCR, lists solely in-frame clones and lacks some. The profile shows 150,000 or so clones, just over 90% of them singletons. The sample here was peripheral blood, taken on day 0 of MenACWY control vaccination. All receptors derive from an adult in good health.

The CDR3 DNA is TGTGCCAGCAGCTTAGTACAGGGGGCTGAAGCTTTCTTT. This codes for CASSLVQGAEAFF. The J gene is TRBJ1-1, the V gene TRBV13; 8 bases match TRBD1. Per germline, CDR1 PRHDT and CDR2 FYEKMQ (reference sequence). The CDR3 runs to 13 residues. J gave up 6 bases and V 1 base, and 1 base lay outside the gene matches.

The chain combines TRBV7-2 with TRBJ1-1, with D unresolved. The CDR3 is 16 residues long. Trimming stripped 0 bases from V and 0 bases from J, with 11 bases between. Germline assignment: CDR1 SGHTA and CDR2 FQGNSA. This CDR3 reads CASSLAIQLMNTEAFF. CDR3 nucleotide sequence: TGTGCCAGCAGCTTAGCGATACAGCTCATGAACACTGAAGCTTTCTTT. The whole variable domain, filled in from reference TRBV7-2 and TRBJ1-1, reads GAGVSQSPSNKVTEKGKDVELRCDPISGHTALYWYRQSLGQGLEFLIYFQGNSAPDKSGLPSDRFSAERTGGSVSTLTIQRTQQEDSAVYLCASSLAIQLMNTEAFFGQGTRLTVV.

J is TRBJ1-2 and V is TRBV5-4, with a possible D match to TRBD1 (5 bases). Germline loops: CDR1 SGHNT, CDR2 YYREEE (reference sequence). Trimming left V 2 bases short and J 8 bases short, with 10 bases between. The CDR3 extends over 12 amino acids. The CDR3 here is CASSLGAEGYTF. CDR3 bases: TGTGCCAGCAGCTTAGGGGCGGAGGGCTACACCTTC. Complete variable domain (other parts from reference TRBV5-4 and TRBJ1-2): ETGVTQSPTHLIKTRGQQVTLRCSSQSGHNTVSWYQQALGQGPQFIFQYYREEENGRGNFPPRFSGLQFPNYSSELNVNALELDDSALYLCASSLGAEGYTFGSGTRLTVV.

The genes are TRBV15 and TRBJ2-3, with D tentatively TRBD2 (6 bases). The germline V gene encodes CDR1 LNHNV and CDR2 YYDKDF (reference sequence). V lost 0 bases, J lost 11 bases, and 12 bases lay in between. The length of the CDR3 is 13 residues. The CDR3 is CATSRDLGGEQYF. In DNA form, the CDR3 reads TGTGCCACCAGCAGAGATTTGGGCGGGGAGCAGTATTTT.

The chain joins TRBV10-1 to TRBJ2-3, with D possibly called TRBD1 or TRBD2 (5 bases each). CDR3 length: 17 amino acids. V was pared by 6 bases and J by 5 bases, with 24 bases between. Germline CDR1 and CDR2: WNHNN and SYGVQD (reference sequence). CDR3 coding DNA: TGCGCCAGCAGCGTTACCGGGACCCTCGAGGTCGTAGATACGCAGTATTTT. Its translation: CASSVTGTLEVVDTQYF.

The rearrangement uses TRBV27 and TRBJ2-2; D possibly corresponds to TRBD1 (5 bases). The V gene lost 5 bases and the J gene lost 7 bases, with 20 bases spanning the gap. Germline CDR1 reads MNHEY; CDR2 reads SMNVEV (reference sequence). This CDR3 comprises 16 residues. The CDR3 region has the DNA TGTGCCAGCAGTCTAATAGCCAGGGCAATCGTCGGGGAGCTGTTTTTT. Translation gives CASSLIARAIVGELFF.

This chain joins TRBV5-6 and TRBJ2-5; 11 nucleotides align to TRBD2. V shed 5 bases, J shed 0 bases, and the junction held 12 bases outside the gene matches. The CDR3 consists of 18 residues. Germline V gene sequence: CDR1 SGHDT, CDR2 YYEEEE. The CDR3 spells CASSQALASGGYQETQYF. The CDR3 nucleotides read TGTGCCAGCAGTCAGGCGTTGGCTAGCGGGGGGTACCAAGAGACCCAGTACTTC. The complete variable domain, with remaining parts taken from reference TRBV5-6 and TRBJ2-5, reads DAGVTQSPTHLIKTRGQQVTLRCSPKSGHDTVSWYQQALGQGPQFIFQYYEEEERQRGNFPDRFSGHQFPNYSSELNVNALLLGDSALYLCASSQALASGGYQETQYFGPGTRLLVL.

J is TRBJ2-1 and V is TRBV10-3; 9 bases agree with TRBD2. The CDR3 is 16 residues long. Germline V gives CDR1 ENHRY, CDR2 SYGVKD. Trimming at V came to 3 bases and at J to 0 bases, leaving 3 bases not matched to a gene. Here the CDR3 reads CAISDQTSGSYNEQFF. The CDR3 DNA follows: TGTGCCATCAGTGACCAGACTAGCGGCTCCTACAATGAGCAGTTCTTC.

V and J are TRBV28 and TRBJ1-2; no reliable D call. The CDR3 extends over 14 amino acids. Germline loops: CDR1 MDHEN, CDR2 SYDVKM. Trimming took off 7 bases at V and 3 bases at J, with 15 bases between the two ends. The CDR3 reads CASTIQPLDYGYTF. CDR3 coding DNA: TGTGCCAGCACCATACAACCTCTGGACTATGGCTACACCTTC.

With regard to this clone: This same CDR3 is encoded by further DNA sequences in the sample. This chain uses TRBV12-3 or TRBV12-4 with TRBJ2-5; D gene unclear. The CDR3 runs 13 residues. Trimming removed 1 base from V and 2 bases from J, with 5 bases in between. The CDR3 region has the DNA TGTGCCAGCAGTTTAGGGCAGCAAGAGACCCAGTACTTC. This gives the protein CASSLGQQETQYF.

The V and J genes are TRBV2 and TRBJ1-6, with D possibly matching TRBD1 (5 bases). Trimming took off 4 bases at V and 10 bases at J, with 17 bases between the two ends. The CDR3 is 15 amino acids. Germline values: CDR1 SNHLY, CDR2 FYNNEI. This chain's CDR3 is CASSVGGTIESPLHF. The CDR3 DNA is TGTGCCAGCAGTGTAGGAGGGACGATCGAATCACCCCTCCACTTT. Full variable domain (outside the CDR3, taken from reference TRBV2 and TRBJ1-6): EPEVTQTPSHQVTQMGQEVILRCVPISNHLYFYWYRQILGQKVEFLVSFYNNEISEKSEIFDDQFSVERPDGSNFTLKIRSTKLEDSAMYFCASSVGGTIESPLHFGNGTRLTVT.

V and J are TRBV20-1 and TRBJ2-3, with TRBD2 matching 8 bases. CDR1 DFQATT and CDR2 SNEGSKA come from the germline V gene (reference sequence). This CDR3 contains 11 residues. V was pared by 5 bases and J by 8 bases, with 3 bases of the junction left unmatched. The CDR3 spells CSAGLAGTQYF. As DNA, the CDR3 is TGCAGTGCTGGTCTAGCGGGTACGCAGTATTTT.

This chain connects TRBV10-3 to TRBJ2-7, with 9 bases lining up with TRBD1. Germline V gene lookup returns CDR1 ENHRY and CDR2 SYGVKD. Unmatched junction bases numbered 11, after V lost 6 bases and J lost 5 bases. CDR3 length: 15 residues. This CDR3 reads CAISDPGQGGDEQYF. CDR3 DNA sequence: TGTGCCATCAGCGATCCGGGACAGGGAGGGGACGAGCAGTACTTC.

CDR3 region: CASSYSAGIPEAFF. The CDR3 DNA reads TGTGCCAGCAGTTACTCGGCAGGCATACCTGAAGCTTTCTTT. The chain couples TRBV6-5 to TRBJ1-1, with D unresolved. This CDR3 comprises 14 residues. Per germline, CDR1 MNHEY and CDR2 SVGAGI. The V end was cut by 0 bases, the J end by 6 bases, with 11 bases between.

This chain uses TRBV7-7 with TRBJ2-3, with D uncertain. Between the trimmed V and J ends, which lost 5 bases and 4 bases, there was a span of 13 bases. The CDR3 spans 14 residues. CDR1 and CDR2 from the germline V gene are SSHAT and FNYEAQ (reference sequence). The CDR3 DNA sequence: TGTGCCAGCAGCCAAACTCAGACCGCAGATACGCAGTATTTT. This sequence encodes CASSQTQTADTQYF.

This clone appeared a single time. J is TRBJ1-6 and V is TRBV18; D ambiguous. V lost 3 bases and J 0 bases, leaving 3 bases between the germline ends. There are 14 residues in the CDR3. CDR1 and CDR2 (germline): KGHSH, LQKENI. The CDR3 DNA follows: TGTGCCAGCTCACCTGCCTCCTATAATTCACCCCTCCACTTT. Its translation is CASSPASYNSPLHF.

The chain recombines TRBV7-2 with TRBJ1-2; D is unclear. V was shortened by 6 bases and J by 8 bases, with 22 bases between the two germline ends. The CDR3 has 15 amino acids. Germline V gene data show CDR1 as SGHTA and CDR2 as FQGNSA. The CDR3: CASSLRRPGSEGYTF. The CDR3, as DNA: TGTGCCAGCAGTCTAAGGAGACCGGGTTCGGAAGGCTACACCTTC.

Comment on this clone: The same CDR3 is also encoded by other DNA sequences in this sample. The V and J genes are TRBV19 and TRBJ1-5, with 7 nucleotides matching TRBD1. This CDR3 is built from 14 residues. Trimming cost V 3 bases and J 4 bases; bases outside gene matches: 3. Germline V gene data show CDR1 as LNHDA and CDR2 as SQIVND (reference sequence). In DNA form, the CDR3 reads TGTGCCAGTAGTATCCGGGACAGAAATCAGCCCCAGCATTTT. Protein: CASSIRDRNQPQHF.

V usage is TRBV27 and J usage is TRBJ1-5; D gene unclear. The V and J ends lost 5 bases and 7 bases respectively, with 15 bases between them. Germline CDR1 and CDR2: MNHEY and SMNVEV (reference sequence). The CDR3 contains 14 residues. The CDR3 DNA reads TGTGCCAGCAGTAAAAGGCCCCGCGGCCAGCCCCAGCATTTT. Translating gives CASSKRPRGQPQHF.

The chain has TRBV15 and TRBJ1-2, with TRBD1 as a possible D gene (6 bases). V was cut by 5 bases and J by 4 bases, with 11 bases left in between. There are 13 residues in the CDR3. Germline assignment: CDR1 LNHNV and CDR2 YYDKDF (reference sequence). Here the CDR3 DNA reads TGTGCCACCAGCGGGGGGCCAAGCTATGGCTACACCTTC. Protein sequence: CATSGGPSYGYTF.

The chain carries TRBV11-3 and TRBJ2-7, with TRBD2 matching 7 bases. Germline V gives CDR1 SGHNT, CDR2 YENEEA. CDR3 length: 15 residues. The trim removed 1 base at V and 4 bases at J, leaving 7 bases unmatched. CDR3 nucleotides: TGTGCCAGCAGCTTAGGCCCTAGCGGCACTTACGAGCAGTACTTC. Residues: CASSLGPSGTYEQYF. Combining the CDR3 with reference TRBV11-3 and TRBJ2-7 gives the whole variable domain EAGVVQSPRYKIIEKKQPVAFWCNPISGHNTLYWYLQNLGQGPELLIRYENEEAVDDSQLPKDRFSAERLKGVDSTLKIQPAELGDSAVYLCASSLGPSGTYEQYFGPGTRLTVT.

The chain carries TRBV4-1 and TRBJ1-2; 7 bases line up with TRBD1. CDR1 MGHRA and CDR2 YSYEKL come from the germline V gene. CDR3 length: 17 residues. The V segment lost 0 bases and the J segment 5 bases; nucleotides outside the gene matches: 12. The CDR3 loop is CASSQDLNKQGKYGYTF. The CDR3 DNA sequence: TGCGCCAGCAGCCAAGATCTAAATAAACAGGGGAAGTATGGCTACACCTTC.

The V gene is TRBV6-5, the J gene TRBJ1-6; maybe TRBD1 (5 bases). Per germline, CDR1 MNHEY and CDR2 SVGAGI. V was pared by 6 bases and J by 9 bases, with 15 bases between. The CDR3 is made up of 14 amino acids. CDR3 sequence reads: CASRDMKGISPLHF. The CDR3 nucleotides read TGTGCCAGCAGAGACATGAAGGGGATTTCACCCCTCCACTTT.

The chain couples TRBV9 to TRBJ2-1; a weak D match, TRBD2 (5 bases). Germline lookup yields CDR1 SGDLS and CDR2 YYNGEE. The CDR3 loop spans 15 amino acids. Trimming took off 2 bases at V and 8 bases at J, with 17 bases between the two ends. The CDR3 DNA reads TGTGCCAGCAGCGTTAAGGGTACGGGATTGGATGAGCAGTTCTTC. It specifies CASSVKGTGLDEQFF.

This chain links TRBV18 with TRBJ1-2; D gene ambiguous. The germline gives CDR1 KGHSH, CDR2 LQKENI. The CDR3 runs 13 residues. Between the trimmed V and J ends, which lost 2 bases and 5 bases, there was a span of 9 bases. In nucleotides, the CDR3 is TGTGCCAGCTCACCAGGAAACAGTTATGGCTACACCTTC. Protein sequence: CASSPGNSYGYTF.

The chain has TRBV27 and TRBJ2-7; 8 nucleotides line up with TRBD1. Germline V gene data show CDR1 as MNHEY and CDR2 as SMNVEV (reference sequence). This CDR3 is 14 amino acids long. J gave up 0 bases and V 6 bases, and 4 bases lay outside the gene matches. CDR3 region: CASRRTGGSYEQYF. DNA of the CDR3: TGTGCCAGCAGGAGAACAGGGGGCTCCTACGAGCAGTACTTC.